The 24 T cell receptor beta chains listed next were all sequenced from one sample in a study of CD8 T cells in ankylosing spondylitis (dated by TCRdb to about 2017). The method behind the library was 5' RACE. The run used an Illumina HiSeq 2500. TCRdb passed the public sequencing reads through fastp at Q25 and MiXCR, retaining productive beta sequences. Each entry is one CDR3 protein sequence, shown with its most common DNA and genes. Across this sample there are roughly 440,000 distinct CDR3 sequences, with approximately 17% seen only once. The ten largest make up approximately 1% of the sample. No antigen has been identified for these receptors. General findings and caveats noted by the study authors: A TCR beta motif made up of several highly homologous amino acid variants appeared to be characteristic of blood from ankylosing spondylitis patients.

Sequenced material: blood, either unsorted or a sorted T cell fraction (not recorded which). These receptors were obtained from a male donor with ankylosing spondylitis.

This clonotype has a handful of counts. The V call is TRBV7-8, the J call TRBJ2-1; TRBD2 matches at 12 bases. CDR3 size: 16 residues. From germline, CDR1 is SGHVS and CDR2 FQNEAQ. V gave up 5 bases and J gave up 6 bases; unmatched junction bases: 8. The CDR3 sequence is CASSTPSGGAVNEQFF. The CDR3 DNA is TGTGCCAGCAGCACGCCTAGCGGGGGGGCCGTCAATGAGCAGTTCTTC.

The chain recombines TRBV18 with TRBJ1-5; TRBD1 matches at 9 bases. V was pared by 6 bases and J by 5 bases, with 5 bases of the junction left unmatched. CDR1 KGHSH and CDR2 LQKENI come from the germline V gene. CDR3 length equals 14 residues. This CDR3 reads CASSLQGADQPQHF. The CDR3 DNA is TGTGCCAGCTCTCTACAGGGGGCCGATCAGCCCCAGCATTTT.

This clonotype has at least ten counts. The CDR3 sequence is CAIGLASTDTQYF. As DNA, the CDR3 is TGTGCCATCGGACTCGCTAGCACAGATACGCAGTATTTT. The J gene is TRBJ2-3, the V gene TRBV10-3; D possibly corresponds to TRBD2 (5 bases). The CDR3 has 13 amino acids. The ends were cut back, 8 bases at V and 0 bases at J, with 9 bases in the middle. Germline assignment: CDR1 ENHRY and CDR2 SYGVKD.

V gene TRBV18 combines with J gene TRBJ1-2, with D tentatively TRBD1 (5 bases). Germline CDR1 reads KGHSH; CDR2 reads LQKENI. The CDR3 length is 15 residues. Between the trimmed V and J ends, which lost 3 bases and 4 bases, there was a span of 15 bases. CDR3 in amino acids: CASSPDRGSAYGYTF. As DNA, the CDR3 is TGTGCCAGCTCACCCGACCGGGGCAGCGCCTATGGCTACACCTTC.

The rearrangement uses TRBV7-2 and TRBJ1-3, with D possibly being TRBD1 (5 bases). CDR1 and CDR2 (germline): SGHTA, FQGNSA. The V end was cut by 5 bases, the J end by 0 bases, with 11 bases between. CDR3 length: 15 amino acids. The CDR3 DNA follows: TGTGCCAGCAGCATCGACAGAATCTCTGGAAACACCATATATTTT. Encoded protein: CASSIDRISGNTIYF.

The chain is built from TRBV7-2 and TRBJ2-4; 7 bases align to TRBD1. This CDR3 has 13 amino acids. The germline gives CDR1 SGHTA, CDR2 FQGNSA. V shed 7 bases, J shed 8 bases, and the junction held 8 bases outside the gene matches. DNA for the CDR3: TGTGCCAGCAAACAGGGGTCCGGGGACATTCAGTACTTC. It encodes CASKQGSGDIQYF.

The chain recombines TRBV18 with TRBJ1-1, with a tentative D call TRBD1 (6 bases). The V gene lost 6 bases and the J gene lost 6 bases, with 20 bases spanning the gap. This CDR3 is built from 15 residues. The germline CDR1 and CDR2 sequences are KGHSH and LQKENI. CDR3 nucleotides: TGTGCCAGCTCCCTCGGGATCTTGGGGGCCGCTGAAGCTTTCTTT. Protein product: CASSLGILGAAEAFF.

V and J are TRBV5-1 and TRBJ1-1; 12 bases are a match to TRBD1. This CDR3 region has 21 residues. The V segment lost 6 bases and the J segment 5 bases; nucleotides outside the gene matches: 26. The germline V gene has CDR1 SGHRS and CDR2 YFSETQ. DNA for the CDR3: TGCGCCAGCATTTCCTCCCCTACCTCCCCGGGGACAGGGGGCTTTTGGACTGAAGCTTTCTTT. It specifies CASISSPTSPGTGGFWTEAFF.

This chain links TRBV24-1 with TRBJ2-7; the D is unclear. Per the germline V gene, CDR1 is KGHDR and CDR2 is SFDVKD. There are 14 residues in the CDR3. V was shortened by 9 bases and J by 0 bases, with 14 bases between the two germline ends. For the CDR3, the DNA is TGTGCCACCTCGGGTCAACCCAACTCCTACGAGCAGTACTTC. This sequence encodes CATSGQPNSYEQYF.

This clonotype was observed a handful of times. The chain carries TRBV5-1 and TRBJ2-7; TRBD2 matches 7 bases. Trimming cost V 4 bases and J 2 bases; bases outside gene matches: 12. The V gene's germline CDR1 is SGHRS and CDR2 YFSETQ. This CDR3 region has 16 residues. The CDR3 region has the DNA TGCGCCAGCAGCCCCCGGGGAGGGAGGGGTACCTACGAGCAGTACTTC. It specifies CASSPRGGRGTYEQYF.

This clonotype showed up just a few times. The chain uses TRBV18 and TRBJ2-5; no reliable D call. Per germline, CDR1 KGHSH and CDR2 LQKENI. V dropped 0 bases and J dropped 5 bases, with 7 bases sitting between them. The CDR3 runs to 13 residues. The CDR3, as DNA: TGTGCCAGCTCACCACCGACTCTTGAGACCCAGTACTTC. It yields the protein CASSPPTLETQYF.

This rearrangement joins TRBV25-1 to TRBJ2-2; D ambiguous. Trimming took 7 bases from V and 0 from J, leaving 6 bases between them. CDR3 size: 13 residues. Germline loops: CDR1 MGHDK, CDR2 SYGVNS. CDR3 protein: CASKFANTGELFF. CDR3 DNA: TGTGCCAGCAAGTTCGCGAACACCGGGGAGCTGTTTTTT.

This clonotype was seen at least ten times. V gene TRBV27 combines with J gene TRBJ1-6; no reliable D call. The CDR3 runs to 13 residues. Germline CDR1 and CDR2: MNHEY and SMNVEV (reference sequence). Trimming left V 5 bases short and J 6 bases short, with 8 bases between. The CDR3 here is CASSDIPNSPLHF. CDR3 in DNA: TGTGCCAGCAGTGATATCCCTAATTCACCCCTCCACTTT.

This clonotype was seen more than once but under ten times. This chain connects TRBV20-1 to TRBJ2-3; tentatively, D is TRBD1 or TRBD2 (5 bases each). There are 12 residues in the CDR3. Between the trimmed V and J ends, which lost 3 bases and 4 bases, there was a span of 8 bases. Germline V gene sequence: CDR1 DFQATT, CDR2 SNEGSKA (reference sequence). In nucleotides, the CDR3 is TGCAGTGCTAGCGGGGCCTCAGATACGCAGTATTTT. Its protein is CSASGASDTQYF.

The V call is TRBV5-5, the J call TRBJ2-7; 9 positions agree with TRBD2. J was trimmed by 3 bases and V by 0 bases; bases with no gene match: 10. The CDR3 is 17 residues long. CDR1 is SGHKS, CDR2 YYEKEE, per germline (reference sequence). The CDR3 loop reads CASSLVGSSGADYEQYF. The CDR3 coding sequence is TGTGCCAGCAGCTTGGTTGGATCTAGCGGGGCAGACTACGAGCAGTACTTC.

This clonotype showed up many times. The rearrangement links TRBV5-1 to TRBJ2-1, with D perhaps matching TRBD1 (5 bases). CDR1 is SGHRS, CDR2 YFSETQ, per germline. The CDR3 extends over 14 amino acids. With 9 bases removed from V and 0 bases from J, the gap between germline ends came to 13 bases. The CDR3 DNA sequence: TGCGCCACCCAGCAGGGTGGCTCCTACAATGAGCAGTTCTTC. Its protein product is CATQQGGSYNEQFF.

V usage is TRBV20-1 and J usage is TRBJ1-1; perhaps TRBD1 as D (5 bases). V lost 0 bases, J lost 1 base, and 18 bases lay in between. From germline, CDR1 is DFQATT and CDR2 SNEGSKA (reference sequence). CDR3 length equals 17 residues. CDR3 in DNA: TGCAGTGCTAGAGATCCTTCGGAGGGGCGCGGGAACACTGAAGCTTTCTTT. Amino acid sequence: CSARDPSEGRGNTEAFF.

This clonotype turned up a few times. CDR3 in DNA: TGCGCCAGCAGCCCGGACAGAATTGGCTCCTACGAGCAGTACTTC. Translation gives CASSPDRIGSYEQYF. This sequence joins TRBV5-1 and TRBJ2-7; D may be TRBD1 (6 bases). Per the germline V gene, CDR1 is SGHRS and CDR2 is YFSETQ. The length of the CDR3 is 15 residues. Trimming shortened V by 4 bases and J by 0 bases, and 14 bases separated the two germline ends.

The chain links TRBV4-1 to TRBJ1-2; D is unresolved. V was clipped by 3 bases and J by 10 bases, with 21 bases between them. CDR1 is MGHRA, CDR2 YSYEKL, per germline. There are 15 residues in the CDR3. CDR3 in DNA: TGCGCCAGCAGCCACACGGGGAACGTCGGTCCCGTCTACACCTTC. This codes for CASSHTGNVGPVYTF.

This rearrangement joins TRBV11-2 to TRBJ2-7; 10 nucleotides agree with TRBD1. Germline V CDR1 and CDR2: SGHAT, FQNNGV. The CDR3 totals 15 residues. V gave up 4 bases and J gave up 5 bases; unmatched junction bases: 8. CDR3 region: CASSSRDRGSHEQYF. For the CDR3, the DNA is TGTGCCAGCAGCTCCCGGGACAGGGGTTCCCACGAGCAGTACTTC.

This clonotype was seen a few times. The chain uses TRBV29-1 and TRBJ1-2; maybe TRBD1 (5 bases). The CDR3 extends over 12 amino acids. Germline CDR1 and CDR2: SQVTM and ANQGSEA. Deletions cut 0 bases from V and 8 bases from J, with 10 bases between. Written as DNA, the CDR3 is TGCAGCGTTGAAGAGTGGGGGGACGGCTACACCTTC. Its translation is CSVEEWGDGYTF.

J is TRBJ2-1 and V is TRBV5-6, with 8 bases matching TRBD2. Trimming took 4 bases from V and 5 from J; bases not matched to a gene: 8. Germline V gene lookup returns CDR1 SGHDT and CDR2 YYEEEE. The CDR3 spans 15 residues. Here the CDR3 DNA reads TGTGCCAGCAGCGGGCGACTAGCGTACAACAATGAGCAGTTCTTC. It translates to CASSGRLAYNNEQFF.

The V call is TRBV15, the J call TRBJ2-1, with 8 positions matching TRBD1. Per germline, CDR1 LNHNV and CDR2 YYDKDF (reference sequence). V lost 6 bases to trimming and J lost 10 bases; unmatched junction nucleotides: 8. The CDR3 loop spans 13 amino acids. CDR3 region: CATRSRGRMEQFF. The CDR3 nucleotides are TGTGCCACCAGAAGCAGGGGGCGAATGGAGCAGTTCTTC.

This clonotype was observed at least ten times. This chain uses TRBV12-3 or TRBV12-4 with TRBJ2-2; D remains ambiguous. The germline V and J ends were trimmed by 6 bases and 5 bases, with 16 bases remaining between them. The CDR3 runs 15 residues. The CDR3 sequence is CASSPRRVTTGELFF. The CDR3 region has the DNA TGTGCCAGCAGCCCCCGAAGGGTCACGACCGGGGAGCTGTTTTTT.